These 30 T cell receptor beta chains share one sample of origin, sequenced in a study of shared T cell receptors in the human thymus. Assay used: immunoSEQ multiplex PCR; TCRdb lists only in-frame clones, some missing. The sample includes under 850,000 clones, more than 75% of them seen just once. These data also featured in a second study, about human thymus T cells.

Sequencing used thymocytes. Receptors originate from a boy in the first two years of life with a congenital heart defect.

The gene calls are TRBV28 and TRBJ2-7; maybe TRBD1 (6 bases). Germline lookup yields CDR1 MDHEN and CDR2 SYDVKM. CDR3 length: 17 amino acids. V lost 6 bases and J 4 bases, leaving 25 bases between the germline ends. DNA for the CDR3: TGTGCCAGCAGGCGACAACAGGGACCGACCAATGTTTACGAGCAGTACTTC. Translation: CASRRQQGPTNVYEQYF.

The V and J genes are TRBV5-6 and TRBJ2-2, with D possibly being TRBD1 (5 bases). CDR3 length: 14 residues. Germline V gives CDR1 SGHDT, CDR2 YYEEEE. V was cut by 1 base and J by 9 bases, with 13 bases left in between. CDR3 loop: CASSLSVRGRELFF. The CDR3 coding sequence is TGTGCCAGCAGCTTGAGTGTAAGGGGAAGGGAGCTGTTTTTT.

This clone occurred once. V is TRBV7-6 and J is TRBJ2-1; 8 nucleotides match TRBD2. CDR1 is SGHVS, CDR2 FNYEAQ, per germline. The trim removed 5 bases at V and 0 bases at J, leaving 9 bases unmatched. The CDR3 covers 17 residues. The CDR3, as DNA: TGTGCCAGCAGCCATTCGACTAGCGTAAGCTCCTACAATGAGCAGTTCTTC. Its translation: CASSHSTSVSSYNEQFF.

The V and J genes are TRBV11-2 and TRBJ1-1, with 12 bases matching TRBD1. Trimming at V came to 4 bases and at J to 11 bases, leaving 11 bases not matched to a gene. The length of the CDR3 is 15 residues. CDR1 and CDR2 (germline): SGHAT, FQNNGV. CDR3 in DNA: TGTGCCAGCAGCTCGAGTCGGGACAGGGGGCGCAGGGCTTTCTTT. Residues: CASSSSRDRGRRAFF.

The V and J genes are TRBV6-1 and TRBJ2-5; 7 bases align to TRBD2. Trimming took 7 bases from V and 5 from J; bases not matched to a gene: 7. The CDR3 extends over 13 amino acids. Germline-derived CDR1 and CDR2 are MNHNS and SASEGT. This chain's CDR3 is CASTLSGGETQYF. The CDR3 DNA is TGTGCCAGCACCCTATCCGGGGGGGAGACCCAGTACTTC.

V is TRBV4-1 and J is TRBJ2-7; D gene uncertain. V gave up 4 bases and J gave up 4 bases, with 11 bases separating them. This CDR3 is built from 13 residues. CDR1 and CDR2 (germline): MGHRA, YSYEKL. CDR3 sequence (DNA): TGCGCCAGCAGCCCAGACCGGTCTTACGAGCAGTACTTC. Residues: CASSPDRSYEQYF.

The chain recombines TRBV15 with TRBJ2-7; 9 nucleotides agree with TRBD2. This CDR3 is 17 amino acids long. Germline V gives CDR1 LNHNV, CDR2 YYDKDF (reference sequence). Unmatched junction bases numbered 9, after V lost 0 bases and J lost 3 bases. CDR3 protein: CATSRERGGRNRYEQYF. In nucleotides, the CDR3 is TGTGCCACCAGCAGAGAGCGGGGGGGCCGGAACCGCTACGAGCAGTACTTC.

The chain is built from TRBV5-1 and TRBJ2-1, with D uncertain. The CDR3 loop spans 13 amino acids. V dropped 4 bases and J dropped 14 bases, with 19 bases sitting between them. Germline V gene sequence: CDR1 SGHRS, CDR2 YFSETQ. CDR3 nucleotide sequence: TGCGCCAGCAGCCTTGTAGACTCCCCTATCGAGTTCTTC. Translating gives CASSLVDSPIEFF.

V usage is TRBV19 and J usage is TRBJ1-5; D remains unclear. With 5 bases removed from V and 0 bases from J, the gap between germline ends came to 8 bases. The CDR3 has 14 amino acids. Looked up from germline, CDR1 is LNHDA and CDR2 is SQIVND (reference sequence). In DNA, the CDR3 is TGTGCCAGTAGTGCCAGAAATAGCAATCAGCCCCAGCATTTT. Protein: CASSARNSNQPQHF.

The chain has TRBV5-1 and TRBJ1-1; D gene unclear. Trimming cost V 4 bases and J 4 bases, with 14 bases left between them. Germline-derived CDR1 and CDR2 are SGHRS and YFSETQ. The CDR3 has 14 amino acids. The CDR3 is CASSILRSGTEAFF. The CDR3 coding sequence is TGCGCCAGCAGCATATTACGGAGTGGCACTGAAGCTTTCTTT.

The chain has TRBV11-3 and TRBJ2-1; a weak D match, TRBD2 (7 bases). The CDR3 contains 16 residues. Germline CDR1 reads SGHNT; CDR2 reads YENEEA. V was pared by 5 bases and J by 7 bases, with 21 bases between. The CDR3 spells CASSLSIRGALNEQFF. DNA for the CDR3: TGTGCCAGCAGCCTGTCGATCCGGGGGGCGTTAAATGAGCAGTTCTTC.

The chain is built from TRBV18 and TRBJ2-7; D gene ambiguous. The CDR3 sequence is 13 residues long. Trimming took off 1 base at V and 4 bases at J, with 8 bases between the two ends. Germline V gene data show CDR1 as KGHSH and CDR2 as LQKENI. This chain's CDR3 is CASSPRTVYEQYF. CDR3 coding DNA: TGTGCCAGCTCACCACGAACAGTGTACGAGCAGTACTTC.

This clone was seen only once. The chain carries TRBV13 and TRBJ2-2, with D uncertain. Germline CDR1 reads PRHDT; CDR2 reads FYEKMQ (reference sequence). Trimming took 2 bases from V and 1 from J, leaving 5 bases between them. The CDR3 spans 14 residues. This CDR3 reads CASSLLGNTGELFF. Written as DNA, the CDR3 is TGTGCCAGCAGCTTACTAGGGAACACCGGGGAGCTGTTTTTT. The whole variable domain, filled in from reference TRBV13 and TRBJ2-2, reads AAGVIQSPRHLIKEKRETATLKCYPIPRHDTVYWYQQGPGQDPQFLISFYEKMQSDKGSIPDRFSAQQFSDYHSELNMSSLELGDSALYFCASSLLGNTGELFFGEGSRLTVL.

This sequence joins TRBV9 and TRBJ2-3; tentative D call: TRBD2 (5 bases). Per the germline V gene, CDR1 is SGDLS and CDR2 is YYNGEE. With 0 bases removed from V and 1 base from J, the gap between germline ends came to 9 bases. The CDR3 is 15 amino acids. The CDR3 DNA reads TGTGCCAGCAGCGTAGCTACAGCGGGCACAGATACGCAGTATTTT. Its translation is CASSVATAGTDTQYF. The whole variable domain, filled in from reference TRBV9 and TRBJ2-3, reads DSGVTQTPKHLITATGQRVTLRCSPRSGDLSVYWYQQSLDQGLQFLIQYYNGEERAKGNILERFSAQQFPDLHSELNLSSLELGDSALYFCASSVATAGTDTQYFGPGTRLTVL.

There are a few counts of this clone. The genes are TRBV15 and TRBJ2-6; TRBD1 agrees at 8 bases. V trimming: 5 bases; J trimming: 1 base; junction bases outside the gene matches: 10. Germline V gives CDR1 LNHNV, CDR2 YYDKDF (reference sequence). This CDR3 has 18 amino acids. The CDR3 nucleotides are TGTGCCACCAGCTGTGGGACAGGCGATGAATCTGGGGCCAACGTCCTGACTTTC. Encoded protein: CATSCGTGDESGANVLTF.

The rearrangement joins TRBV7-9 to TRBJ2-5; the D gene is possibly TRBD2 (6 bases). Trimming shortened V by 5 bases and J by 0 bases, and 10 bases separated the two germline ends. This CDR3 is 14 amino acids long. Germline CDR1 and CDR2: SEHNR and FQNEAQ (reference sequence). CDR3 DNA sequence: TGTGCCAGCAGCCCGCGCGGGAACCAAGAGACCCAGTACTTC. Its translation: CASSPRGNQETQYF.

The chain is built from TRBV6-1 and TRBJ2-5; TRBD1 is a possible D gene (5 bases). With 6 bases removed from V and 5 bases from J, the gap between germline ends came to 7 bases. CDR3 length: 11 residues. Germline CDR1 reads MNHNS; CDR2 reads SASEGT. The DNA for the CDR3 is TGTGCCAGCAGAGGGGTGGAGACCCAGTACTTC. Its protein product is CASRGVETQYF.

CDR3 amino acids: CASSHTGGGYEQYF. CDR3 coding DNA: TGTGCCAGCAGTCATACAGGGGGCGGCTACGAGCAGTACTTC. V and J are TRBV27 and TRBJ2-7; 9 bases align to TRBD1. This CDR3 is 14 amino acids long. Trimming removed 5 bases from V and 3 bases from J; junction bases left unmatched: 5. Germline CDR1 reads MNHEY; CDR2 reads SMNVEV (reference sequence).

The chain couples TRBV7-3 to TRBJ2-6; 10 bases line up with TRBD2. The CDR3 spans 18 residues. Germline CDR1 and CDR2: SGHTA and FQGTGA. Trimming removed 5 bases from V and 1 base from J; junction bases left unmatched: 8. Here the CDR3 reads CASSQLAGGGSGANVLTF. CDR3 nucleotides: TGTGCCAGCAGCCAATTAGCGGGAGGTGGGTCTGGGGCCAACGTCCTGACTTTC.

The chain recombines TRBV21-1 with TRBJ1-1; the table names TRBD1, a call not compared with the DNA. TRBV21-1 is termed a pseudogene. The CDR3 is 16 amino acids. CDR3 bases: TGTGCCAGCAGCATCGACAGGGGGGCCAGGGACACTGAAGCTTTCTTT. Amino acids: CASSIDRGARDTEAFF.

The chain joins TRBV2 to TRBJ1-2, with 7 bases that match TRBD1. There are 14 residues in the CDR3. V shed 6 bases, J shed 0 bases, and the junction held 4 bases outside the gene matches. The V gene's germline CDR1 is SNHLY and CDR2 FYNNEI. CDR3 sequence (DNA): TGTGCCAGCAGACCGACAGGGCCTAACTATGGCTACACCTTC. Protein product: CASRPTGPNYGYTF.

The chain is built from TRBV4-2 and TRBJ1-3; 9 bases are shared with TRBD1. CDR1 and CDR2 from the germline V gene are LGHNA and YNFKEQ. There are 16 residues in the CDR3. The V gene end was trimmed by 8 bases and the J gene end by 0 bases; junction bases not matched to a gene: 8. The CDR3 region has the DNA TGTGCCAGCCTATCCGGGACAGGGACCTCTGGAAACACCATATATTTT. This sequence encodes CASLSGTGTSGNTIYF.

The chain combines TRBV30 with TRBJ2-6; D ambiguous. The germline V and J ends were trimmed by 4 bases and 0 bases, with 16 bases remaining between them. Germline CDR1 and CDR2: GTSNPN and SVGIG (reference sequence). The CDR3 has 17 amino acids. This CDR3 reads CAWNRGFSSSGANVLTF. DNA of the CDR3: TGTGCCTGGAACCGAGGATTCAGTTCCTCTGGGGCCAACGTCCTGACTTTC.

On this clone itself: Relative to the germline gene, one junction end is altered; a read error may explain this. Here the CDR3 reads CASSQLPVSDQPQHF. DNA of the CDR3: TGTGCCAGCAGCCAACTCCCGGTTAGCGATCAGCCCCAGCATTTT. This chain uses TRBV14 with TRBJ1-5; D is uncertain. CDR3 length: 15 amino acids. The germline CDR1 and CDR2 sequences are SGHDN and FVKESK.

This clone appeared a single time. The chain combines TRBV20-1 with TRBJ2-1, with 7 bases matching TRBD2. CDR1 and CDR2 (germline): DFQATT, SNEGSKA (reference sequence). The CDR3 extends over 11 amino acids. The CDR3 sequence: CGWGGYNEQFF. The CDR3 region has the DNA TGCGGATGGGGGGGGTACAATGAGCAGTTCTTC.

The V call is TRBV7-2, the J call TRBJ2-7, with D perhaps matching TRBD2 (6 bases). The length of the CDR3 is 15 residues. Germline CDR1 SGHTA, CDR2 FQGNSA. Trimming shortened V by 2 bases and J by 0 bases, and 11 bases separated the two germline ends. The DNA for the CDR3 is TGTGCCAGCAGCTTAAGGGCGGGGAGCTCCTACGAGCAGTACTTC. It codes for CASSLRAGSSYEQYF.

J is TRBJ1-1 and V is TRBV20-1; D is ambiguous. The CDR3 contains 10 residues. V lost 2 bases and J lost 11, with 9 bases in between. Germline CDR1 and CDR2: DFQATT and SNEGSKA (reference sequence). Here the CDR3 DNA reads TGCAGTGCTAGACCCCTGAGCGCTTTCTTT. Translating gives CSARPLSAFF.

The V and J genes are TRBV29-1 and TRBJ2-1, with TRBD1 matching over 8 bases. The J segment lost 6 bases and the V segment lost 2 bases, leaving 6 bases of the junction unmatched. Germline V lookup: CDR1 SQVTM, CDR2 ANQGSEA. CDR3 length equals 14 residues. CDR3 coding DNA: TGCAGCGTTGAACCCGACAGGGGAAGCAATGAGCAGTTCTTC. Protein product: CSVEPDRGSNEQFF.

The chain carries TRBV12-1 and TRBJ1-2; the D call of TRBD1 is as the table states it, not checked on the DNA. TRBV12-1 is a pseudogene. There are 15 residues in the CDR3. The CDR3 coding sequence is TGTGCCAGCAGCTTTGTGATAAGGGGGAACTATGGCTACACCTTC. As protein: CASSFVIRGNYGYTF.

The V call is TRBV11-3, the J call TRBJ2-7, with 7 bases lining up with TRBD1. The CDR3 totals 16 residues. CDR1 and CDR2 (germline): SGHNT, YENEEA. V dropped 5 bases and J dropped 0; count of bases not matched to a gene: 10. The CDR3 reads CASSPTGTASSYEQYF. The CDR3 DNA is TGTGCCAGCAGCCCTACCGGGACAGCTAGCTCCTACGAGCAGTACTTC.